The 4 T cell receptor beta chains presented below share a single source sample, sequenced in a study of blood T cell repertoires in COVID-19. This table comes from immunoSEQ multiplex PCR, and its TCRdb copy is limited to in-frame clones, with some not included. The table includes approximately 150,000 clones, roughly nine tenths detected once. Specimen: peripheral blood. The source is a man in his 60s with active or convalescent COVID-19.

This CDR3 reads CASRAGQGVGYSNQPQHF. CDR3 sequence (DNA): TGTGCCAGTAGGGCCGGACAGGGAGTGGGATATAGCAATCAGCCCCAGCATTTT. The rearrangement links TRBV19 to TRBJ1-5, with TRBD1 matching 8 bases. Germline values: CDR1 LNHDA, CDR2 SQIVND (reference sequence). The CDR3 length is 18 residues. J was trimmed by 0 bases and V by 6 bases; bases with no gene match: 13.

This rearrangement joins TRBV21-1 to TRBJ1-1. TRBV21-1 is a listed pseudogene. This CDR3 has 15 residues. The CDR3 loop reads CASSKVGDLNTEAFF. The CDR3 DNA is TGTGCCAGCAGCAAAGTCGGGGACTTGAACACTGAAGCTTTCTTT.

The CDR3 loop reads CASSKSGVESYGYTF. The CDR3 bases are TGTGCCAGCAGTAAATCTGGTGTCGAGTCCTATGGCTACACCTTC. This chain connects TRBV27 to TRBJ1-2; no firm D call. Germline V gene data show CDR1 as MNHEY and CDR2 as SMNVEV (reference sequence). V was clipped by 5 bases and J by 4 bases, with 17 bases between them. The CDR3 loop spans 15 amino acids.

The rearrangement uses TRBV6-2 or TRBV6-3 and TRBJ2-1; 10 bases are a match to TRBD2. The CDR3 extends over 15 amino acids. V was pared by 6 bases and J by 4 bases, with 6 bases of the junction left unmatched. The germline CDR1 and CDR2 sequences are MNHEY and SVGEGT. The CDR3 protein is CASSLAGGGYNEQFF. Written as DNA, the CDR3 is TGTGCCAGCAGCTTAGCGGGAGGCGGGTACAATGAGCAGTTCTTC.